What follows are 5 T cell receptor beta chains derived from one specimen sequenced in a study of blood T cell repertoires in COVID-19. The data were produced by immunoSEQ multiplex PCR, yet TCRdb's version contains in-frame clones alone and is incomplete. The sample yields 120,000 to 150,000 clones, around 84% seen once. Input material: peripheral blood. The receptor source for this set is a man aged 30 to 39 with COVID-19, enrolled during active disease.

This clone was recorded only once. The V and J genes are TRBV19 and TRBJ1-1, with a tentative D call TRBD1 (5 bases). The CDR3 is 13 amino acids. The V and J ends lost 5 bases and 5 bases respectively, with 12 bases between them. Per germline, CDR1 LNHDA and CDR2 SQIVND (reference sequence). The CDR3 spells CASSFAGTTEAFF. The CDR3 DNA reads TGTGCCAGTAGTTTCGCAGGGACTACTGAAGCTTTCTTT.

This clone was observed a single time. The chain has TRBV5-1 and TRBJ1-4, with D perhaps matching TRBD1 (5 bases). V lost 3 bases and J 4 bases, leaving 13 bases between the germline ends. The CDR3 loop spans 15 amino acids. The V gene's germline CDR1 is SGHRS and CDR2 YFSETQ. DNA of the CDR3: TGCGCCAGCAGCTGGGAGGGGTTGGTTAATGAAAAACTGTTTTTT. It encodes CASSWEGLVNEKLFF. Variable domain in full (rest from reference TRBV5-1 and TRBJ1-4): KAGVTQTPRYLIKTRGQQVTLSCSPISGHRSVSWYQQTPGQGLQFLFEYFSETQRNKGNFPGRFSGRQFSNSRSEMNVSTLELGDSALYLCASSWEGLVNEKLFFGSGTQLSVL.

In this sample, this clone turned up once. The rearrangement uses TRBV20-1 and TRBJ1-2; possibly TRBD1 for D (5 bases). V was clipped by 3 bases and J by 6 bases, with 14 bases between them. The CDR3 is 13 amino acids. The germline V gene has CDR1 DFQATT and CDR2 SNEGSKA (reference sequence). CDR3: CSASTGLGDGYTF. Here the CDR3 DNA reads TGCAGTGCTAGTACAGGTCTTGGGGATGGCTACACCTTC.

CDR3 sequence reads: CASSPGVGIEAFF. In DNA form, the CDR3 reads TGTGCCAGCAGCCCGGGGGTTGGGATCGAAGCTTTCTTT. The chain employs TRBV3-1 (or the pseudogene TRBV3-2) and TRBJ1-1, with D possibly TRBD1 on 5 matching bases. Germline loops: CDR1 LGHDT, CDR2 YNNKEL (reference sequence). The germline V and J ends were trimmed by 4 bases and 8 bases, with 14 bases remaining between them. The CDR3 has 13 amino acids.

This chain joins TRBV2 and TRBJ2-7, with 9 bases aligning to TRBD2. Germline lookup yields CDR1 SNHLY and CDR2 FYNNEI. Losses at the gene ends were 1 base for V and 6 bases for J; bases not matched to a gene: 4. The CDR3 is made up of 14 amino acids. The CDR3 nucleotides read TGTGCCAGCAGTGAAGGCGGGAGGGCCGCCGAGCAGTACTTC. Translating gives CASSEGGRAAEQYF.